This T cell receptor (beta chain) was obtained from a study of Tregs in tolerant kidney transplant recipients. The nonmyeloablative bone marrow transplants came from related graft donors, with transient mixed chimerism. Unstimulated Tregs (CD4+CD25+CD127-) and CD4+CD25- non-Tregs were sorted from PBMCs. Turning to this clone: Its specificity is unknown.

Study outcomes and limitations: For some patients, primers changed over time, blocking nucleotide-level comparison.

V lost 4 bases to trimming and J lost 4 bases; unmatched junction nucleotides: 3. The germline V gene encodes CDR1 SGHTA and CDR2 FQGNSA. The CDR3 loop spans 14 amino acids. Profiled with immunoSEQ multiplex PCR; TCRdb holds only in-frame clones, not every one. The table records roughly 64,000 clones, over 75% of them present only once. This sample comprised CD4+ T cells from blood (PBMCs), obtained 6 months after the transplant. V and J are TRBV7-2 and TRBJ2-2; 7 bases agree with TRBD1. This receptor was taken from a human patient who received a combined kidney and bone marrow transplant. Some of the T cells may derive from the graft donor. In nucleotides, the CDR3 is TGTGCCAGCAGCTCAGGGACAGCCACCGGGGAGCTGTTTTTT. Amino acid sequence: CASSSGTATGELFF.